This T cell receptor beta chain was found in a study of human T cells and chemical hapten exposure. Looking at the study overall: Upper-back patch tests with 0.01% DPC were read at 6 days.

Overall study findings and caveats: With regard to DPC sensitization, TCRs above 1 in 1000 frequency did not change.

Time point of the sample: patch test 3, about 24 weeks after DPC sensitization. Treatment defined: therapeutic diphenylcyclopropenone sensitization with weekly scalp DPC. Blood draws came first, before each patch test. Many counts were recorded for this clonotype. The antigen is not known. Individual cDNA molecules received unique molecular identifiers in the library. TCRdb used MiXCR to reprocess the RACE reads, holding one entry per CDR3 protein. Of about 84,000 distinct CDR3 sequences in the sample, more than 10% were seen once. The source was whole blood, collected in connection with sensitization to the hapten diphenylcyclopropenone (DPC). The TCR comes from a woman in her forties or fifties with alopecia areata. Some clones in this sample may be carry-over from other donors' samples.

CDR3 DNA sequence: TGCAGCGAACAGGGGTCGTTCACAGATACGCAGTATTTT. Its translation: CSEQGSFTDTQYF. The chain couples TRBV29-1 to TRBJ2-3; 7 positions match TRBD1. The CDR3 consists of 13 residues. The germline V gene encodes CDR1 SQVTM and CDR2 ANQGSEA. V gave up 7 bases and J gave up 2 bases; unmatched junction bases: 6.